Detailed here is one T cell receptor (beta chain). The antigen is undetermined. TCR beta cDNA libraries included unique molecular identifiers. Each CDR3 protein is one row after TCRdb ran MiXCR on the PCR reads. The sample holds about 820,000 distinct CDR3 sequences, roughly 50% seen once. This sample is drawn from a study of post-analysis software for immune sequencing data. The wider study: Several disease courses (relapsing-remitting, secondary progressive and progressive-relapsing) of multiple sclerosis were included.

Findings and caveats of the study: TRBV5-6, TRBV5-1 and TRBV20-1 were among about 5 TRBV segments more frequent in patients than controls. Controls had significantly higher normalized Chao1 diversity than multiple sclerosis patients.

Trimming took off 0 bases at V and 0 bases at J, with 9 bases between the two ends. The CDR3 length is 16 residues. From germline, CDR1 is SEHNR and CDR2 FQNEAQ (reference sequence). The source of this sequence is a girl aged 10-17 years with multiple sclerosis. The specimen sequenced was blood. The J gene is TRBJ2-1, the V gene TRBV7-9; possible D gene TRBD2, 6 bases. The CDR3 protein is CASSLAFGGSYNEQFF. CDR3 bases: TGTGCCAGCAGCTTAGCTTTCGGGGGCTCCTACAATGAGCAGTTCTTC.